The source of this T cell receptor (beta chain) is a study of T-cell reconstitution after alpha-beta-depleted transplantation in children. Study-level findings and limits: Newly generated T cells supplied most T-cell counts and diversity one year post-transplant.

Trimming removed 0 bases at V and 7 bases at J, with 19 bases between. The length of the CDR3 is 16 residues. CDR1 and CDR2 from the germline V gene are MNHEY and SVGAGI. This clonotype appeared many times. Its specificity is not known. TCRbeta library construction was performed incorporating unique molecular identifiers. MiXCR, applied by TCRdb to the PCR reads, yields one record per CDR3 protein. The top ten hold under 8% of the sample, which has roughly 250,000 distinct CDR3 sequences, approximately 8% seen once. The chain recombines TRBV6-5 with TRBJ2-7; D may be TRBD2 (5 bases). The sample in question was PBMCs, mostly from graft donor cells, obtained 180 days after TCRalphabeta/CD19-depleted stem cell transplant. The sequence was obtained from a male patient between 10 and 17 years old who had a stem cell transplant for acute lymphoblastic leukemia, so the T cells may come from the graft donor. The CDR3 protein is CASSYSRGGPSVEQYF. CDR3 sequence (DNA): TGTGCCAGCAGTTACTCGAGAGGAGGCCCCTCCGTGGAGCAGTACTTC.